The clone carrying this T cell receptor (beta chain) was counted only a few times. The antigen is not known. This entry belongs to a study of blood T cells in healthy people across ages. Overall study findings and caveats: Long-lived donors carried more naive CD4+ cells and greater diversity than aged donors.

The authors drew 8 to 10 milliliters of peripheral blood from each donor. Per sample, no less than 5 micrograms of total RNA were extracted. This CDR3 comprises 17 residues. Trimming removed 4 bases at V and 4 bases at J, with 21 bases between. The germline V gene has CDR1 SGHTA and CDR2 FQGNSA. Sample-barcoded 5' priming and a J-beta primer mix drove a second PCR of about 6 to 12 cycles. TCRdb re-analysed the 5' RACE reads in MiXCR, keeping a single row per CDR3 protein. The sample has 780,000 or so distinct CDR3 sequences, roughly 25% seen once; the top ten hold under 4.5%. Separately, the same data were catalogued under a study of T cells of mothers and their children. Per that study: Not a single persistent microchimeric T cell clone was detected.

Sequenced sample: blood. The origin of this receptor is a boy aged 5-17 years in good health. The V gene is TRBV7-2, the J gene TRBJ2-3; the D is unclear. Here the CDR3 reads CASSSPQGPQEADTQYF. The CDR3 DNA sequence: TGTGCCAGCAGCTCACCACAAGGCCCCCAGGAAGCAGATACGCAGTATTTT.